This T cell receptor (beta chain) was captured in a study of T-cell reconstitution after alpha-beta-depleted transplantation in children. Using unique molecular identifiers, the investigators prepared the TCRbeta library. TCRdb ran MiXCR on the PCR reads and lists one entry per CDR3 protein. Among fewer than 150,000 distinct CDR3 sequences listed, approximately 8.7% were seen once. Study-wide results and caveats: In patients about two months after transplant, alpha-beta T cells reportedly arose from several hundred expanded graft clones.

The CDR3 spans 13 residues. V was trimmed by 7 bases and J by 7 bases, leaving 11 bases between them. Per germline, CDR1 MNHNY and CDR2 SVGAGI (reference sequence). Details on this clonotype: Its antigen is undetermined.

This clonotype was sampled from a girl younger than two who had a stem cell transplant for combined immunodeficiency, so the T cells may come from the graft donor. Sequencing was performed on PBMCs, mostly from graft donor cells, taken 180 days after TCRalphabeta/CD19-depleted stem cell transplant. The chain joins TRBV6-6 to TRBJ1-6; weak D call: TRBD1 (5 bases). CDR3 protein: CASMGGTNSPLHF. CDR3 coding DNA: TGTGCCAGCATGGGGGGGACGAATTCACCCCTCCACTTT.